A single T cell receptor (beta chain) is shown here with its context. The source of the sample is a study of technical replicates of blood from four donors. The germline V gene encodes CDR1 SGHAT and CDR2 FQNNGV. Trimming stripped 4 bases from V and 5 bases from J, with 11 bases between. The CDR3 is 13 amino acids. The data were produced by immunoSEQ multiplex PCR, yet TCRdb's version contains in-frame clones alone and is incomplete. This table holds tens of thousands of clones, around 97% found once. The chain has TRBV11-2 and TRBJ1-2, with unresolved D. The sample taken for sequencing was T cells isolated from PBMCs. The receptor was derived from a human donor in good health. CDR3 residues: CASSSPRTYGYTF. CDR3 in DNA: TGTGCCAGCAGCTCCCCACGCACTTATGGCTACACCTTC. Supplemented by reference TRBV11-2 and TRBJ1-2, the full variable domain reads EAGVAQSPRYKIIEKRQSVAFWCNPISGHATLYWYQQILGQGPKLLIQFQNNGVVDDSQLPKDRFSAERLKGVDSTLKIQPAKLEDSAVYLCASSSPRTYGYTFGSGTRLTVV.